These 21 T cell receptor beta chains originate from one sample sequenced in a study of tumor and adjacent non-tumor tissue in lung cancer. A modified ARM-PCR protocol with three rounds of nested PCR amplified TCRbeta. MiXCR, run by TCRdb on the multiplex PCR reads, gives a single entry per CDR3 protein. The sample lists about 110,000 distinct CDR3 sequences; under 90% were seen once. The template was RNA from unsorted bulk tissue. Sequenced: lung tumor tissue. Receptor source: a man in his 70s with non-small cell lung cancer.

Concerning this clonotype itself: One end of the junction is discordant with germline, which a read error may explain. CDR3 amino acids: CASNLQGTVDQPQRF. In nucleotides, the CDR3 is TGTGCCAGCAACCTTCAAGGGACAGTGGATCAGCCCCAGCGTTTT. The genes are TRBV4-2 and TRBJ1-5, with 7 positions matching TRBD1. This CDR3 contains 15 residues. Per the germline V gene, CDR1 is LGHNA and CDR2 is YNFKEQ.

Comment on this clonotype: At one end, the junction sequence differs from germline, possibly due to a read error. V gene TRBV28 combines with J gene TRBJ2-7, with a possible D match to TRBD2 (5 bases). CDR1 MDHEN and CDR2 SYDVKM come from the germline V gene. The CDR3 totals 15 residues. In DNA, the CDR3 is TGTGTCAGCAGTTTAGGCCCCAGAGAGATTAGCGAACAGTACTTC. It translates to CVSSLGPREISEQYF.

As concerns this clonotype: At one end the junction does not follow the germline gene, possibly because of a read error. V and J are TRBV5-4 and TRBJ2-2; D remains unclear. CDR1 SGHNT and CDR2 YYREEE come from the germline V gene (reference sequence). This CDR3 spans 12 amino acids. CDR3 residues: CASSTDTGELSF. The DNA of the CDR3 is TGTGCCAGCAGCACAGACACCGGTGAGCTGTCTTTT.

This clonotype was seen at least ten times. This rearrangement joins TRBV7-9 to TRBJ2-7; D unclear. Trimming stripped 0 bases from V and 4 bases from J, with 7 bases between. Germline V gene sequence: CDR1 SEHNR, CDR2 FQNEAQ (reference sequence). The CDR3 sequence is 13 residues long. The CDR3 region has the DNA TGTGCCAGCAGCTTAGCAGGGAAATACGAGCAGTACTTC. Translation gives CASSLAGKYEQYF.

Concerning this clonotype itself: One end of the junction does not line up with germline, which may come from a read error. The CDR3 sequence is CASSLVGMNNEAFF. The DNA for the CDR3 is TGTGCTAGCAGTTTAGTGGGGATGAACAATGAAGCTTTCTTT. V usage is TRBV12-3 or TRBV12-4 and J usage is TRBJ1-1, with D hard to call. This CDR3 is built from 14 residues.

V and J are TRBV6-1 and TRBJ1-6; TRBD1 aligns across 7 bases. The ends lost 7 bases at V and 13 bases at J; junction bases unmatched: 16. This CDR3 region has 15 residues. Germline V gives CDR1 MNHNS, CDR2 SASEGT. DNA for the CDR3: TGTGCCAGCACCGACGCGACAGGGCCGCTCGGGCCCCTCCACTTT. Protein product: CASTDATGPLGPLHF.

This chain links TRBV20-1 with TRBJ2-2, with a tentative D call TRBD2 (5 bases). The CDR3 covers 17 residues. Germline assignment: CDR1 DFQATT and CDR2 SNEGSKA (reference sequence). V shed 4 bases and J shed 7 bases, with 25 bases lying between them. CDR3 in DNA: TGCAGTGCTAAAGGTGGGAGTGCAGGAGTGGGCAGCGGGGAGCTGTTTTTT. Translation: CSAKGGSAGVGSGELFF.

The chain uses TRBV4-1 and TRBJ2-7, with TRBD2 matching 8 bases. The junction had 15 bases not matched to a gene; V was cut back by 4 bases and J by 7 bases. From germline, CDR1 is MGHRA and CDR2 YSYEKL. CDR3 length equals 16 residues. This CDR3 reads CASSRTPAGEVGEQYF. Written as DNA, the CDR3 is TGCGCCAGCAGCCGGACACCAGCGGGAGAGGTGGGTGAGCAGTACTTC.

Points on this clonotype: A read error may be the cause here, since a much bigger clone is one base away. V gene TRBV7-9 combines with J gene TRBJ1-2; D remains ambiguous. Germline V lookup: CDR1 SEHNR, CDR2 FQNEAQ (reference sequence). This CDR3 comprises 12 residues. The CDR3 coding sequence is TGTGCCAACAGCTTGCTGGACTATGGCTACACCTTC. This sequence encodes CANSLLDYGYTF.

As concerns this clonotype: Since the CDR3 does not end with the conserved phenylalanine or tryptophan, this likely comes from a read error. The CDR3 loop is CVSSAGLGNTNEQFL. The CDR3 DNA reads as TGTGTCAGCAGTGCGGGACTAGGCAATACCAATGAGCAGTTCTTA. The gene calls are TRBV6-2 or TRBV6-3 and TRBJ2-1; 8 nucleotides align to TRBD2. The CDR3 length is 15 residues. Germline assignment: CDR1 MNHEY and CDR2 SVGEGT.

This clonotype has only one observation. The rearrangement uses TRBV10-2 and TRBJ1-5, with TRBD1 matching over 8 bases. CDR3 length: 14 amino acids. V gave up 10 bases and J gave up 3 bases; unmatched junction bases: 8. Per the germline V gene, CDR1 is WSHSY and CDR2 is SAAADI. The CDR3 loop is CANSGTGANQPQHF. The CDR3, as DNA: TGCGCCAACAGCGGGACAGGAGCCAATCAGCCCCAGCATTTT.

With respect to this clonotype: One end of the junction does not line up with germline, which may come from a read error. The chain links TRBV4-3 to TRBJ2-4; D may be TRBD1 (5 bases). This CDR3 spans 14 amino acids. CDR1 LGHNA and CDR2 YSLEER come from the germline V gene. The DNA of the CDR3 is TGCGCCAGCAGCCAAACAGGAGCCAAAAACATTCCGTACTTC. Residues: CASSQTGAKNIPYF.

The chain links TRBV29-1 to TRBJ2-1, with D perhaps matching TRBD2 (5 bases). The CDR3 runs to 12 residues. Germline CDR1 is SQVTM and CDR2 is ANQGSEA. The germline V and J ends were trimmed by 4 bases and 16 bases, with 20 bases remaining between them. DNA of the CDR3: TGCAGCGTTGTGATTAGCGTGAATGACCAATTCTTC. It translates to CSVVISVNDQFF.

Regarding this clonotype: A much larger clone differs by one base, so this may be a read error. This chain joins TRBV7-9 and TRBJ1-4, with D possibly TRBD1 on 5 matching bases. Trimming took off 5 bases at V and 4 bases at J, with 20 bases between the two ends. This CDR3 is 17 amino acids long. CDR1 SEHNR and CDR2 FQNEAQ come from the germline V gene (reference sequence). CDR3 loop: CASSPFVGAAINEKLFF. The CDR3 bases are TGTGCCAGCAGCCCCTTTGTAGGGGCTGCAATTAATGAAAAACTGTTTTTT. Together with reference TRBV7-9 and TRBJ1-4, the CDR3 gives the full variable domain: DTGVSQNPRHKITKRGQNVTFRCDPISEHNRLYWYRQTLGQGPEFLTYFQNEAQLEKSRLLSDRFSAERPKGSFSTLEIQRTEQGDSAMYLCASSPFVGAAINEKLFFGSGTQLSVL.

In its sample, this clonotype was seen once. The junction differs from germline at one of its ends, possibly a read error. This chain uses TRBV29-1 with TRBJ1-1, with unresolved D. Germline CDR1 SQVTM, CDR2 ANQGSEA. CDR3 length equals 12 residues. CDR3 nucleotide sequence: TGCAGCGTTGCGGCGGAGAGGCTTGAAGCTTTATTT. It yields the protein CSVAAERLEALF.

This chain connects TRBV7-8 to TRBJ2-2, with D uncertain. This CDR3 is built from 16 residues. Germline values: CDR1 SGHVS, CDR2 FQNEAQ. The V and J ends lost 6 bases and 5 bases respectively, with 19 bases between them. CDR3 residues: CASRNTRKGWTGELFF. The CDR3 nucleotides read TGTGCCAGCAGAAATACAAGGAAAGGGTGGACCGGGGAGCTGTTTTTT.

In this sample, this clonotype turned up once. This sequence joins TRBV29-1 and TRBJ1-1, with a weak D call TRBD1 (5 bases). CDR1 and CDR2 from the germline V gene are SQVTM and ANQGSEA. V was cut by 5 bases and J by 6 bases, with 13 bases left in between. This CDR3 contains 12 residues. The CDR3 spells CSVFSGRAEAFF. The CDR3 nucleotides are TGCAGCGTTTTTAGCGGCAGGGCTGAAGCTTTCTTT. Full variable domain (outside the CDR3, taken from reference TRBV29-1 and TRBJ1-1): SAVISQKPSRDICQRGTSLTIQCQVDSQVTMMFWYRQQPGQSLTLIATANQGSEATYESGFVIDKFPISRPNLTFSTLTVSNMSPEDSSIYLCSVFSGRAEAFFGQGTRLTVV.

To note about this clonotype: Mismatch with germline at one junction end may stem from a read error. CDR3 loop: CAISLVGRSPYEQYF. The CDR3 region has the DNA TGTGCCATCAGTTTAGTCGGCAGGAGCCCCTACGAGCAGTACTTC. The rearrangement uses TRBV28 and TRBJ2-7; D gene uncertain. Germline CDR1 and CDR2: MDHEN and SYDVKM. The CDR3 loop spans 15 amino acids.

Comments on this clonotype: Relative to the germline gene, one junction end is altered; a read error may explain this. The rearrangement links TRBV5-4 to TRBJ2-2, with D unresolved. The CDR3 has 12 residues. Germline-derived CDR1 and CDR2 are SGHNT and YYREEE (reference sequence). The CDR3 reads CANSLYTGELFF. The CDR3 coding sequence is TGTGCCAACAGCTTATACACCGGGGAGCTGTTTTTT. Full variable domain (missing parts from reference TRBV5-4 and TRBJ2-2): ETGVTQSPTHLIKTRGQQVTLRCSSQSGHNTVSWYQQALGQGPQFIFQYYREEENGRGNFPPRFSGLQFPNYSSELNVNALELDDSALYLCANSLYTGELFFGEGSRLTVL.

Details on this clonotype: The junction departs from the called germline gene at one end, perhaps through a read error. The J gene is TRBJ1-1, the V gene TRBV2, with 8 nucleotides matching TRBD1. The CDR3 consists of 14 residues. Germline V lookup: CDR1 SNHLY, CDR2 FYNNEI. The CDR3 region has the DNA TGTGCCAGCAGTGAAGTCAGGGACAGGACTGAAGCTTCCTTT. Amino acids: CASSEVRDRTEASF. Supplemented by reference TRBV2 and TRBJ1-1, the full variable domain reads EPEVTQTPSHQVTQMGQEVILRCVPISNHLYFYWYRQILGQKVEFLVSFYNNEISEKSEIFDDQFSVERPDGSNFTLKIRSTKLEDSAMYFCASSEVRDRTEASFGQGTRLTVV.

Points on this clonotype: The final CDR3 position lacks the conserved phenylalanine or tryptophan, pointing to a likely read error. The chain joins TRBV29-1 to TRBJ2-3, with D perhaps assigned TRBD1 or TRBD2 (7 bases each). Germline CDR1 and CDR2: SQVTM and ANQGSEA. CDR3 length: 17 amino acids. CDR3 protein: CGLLPYVTGRDTDTQYL. DNA of the CDR3: TGCGGCTTACTCCCATATGTGACAGGGAGGGACACAGATACGCAGTATCTT.